These 21 T cell receptor beta chains were all obtained from the same sample, sequenced in a study of CD8 T cells in Susac syndrome. The RNA input was about 0.5 to 1 ug, and it was reverse transcribed with random hexamers. TCRdb passed the immunoSEQ multiplex PCR reads through MiXCR, listing each CDR3 protein once. The sample lists around 69,000 distinct CDR3 sequences, just over 95% occurring once. The sample was CD4+ T cells from PBMCs. All receptors come from a human donor with multiple sclerosis.

The genes are TRBV6-5 and TRBJ2-5; maybe TRBD2 (5 bases). Germline CDR1 is MNHEY and CDR2 is SVGAGI. The CDR3 is 12 amino acids. V was cut by 8 bases and J by 3 bases, with 10 bases left in between. The CDR3 spells CASATREETQYF. Here the CDR3 DNA reads TGTGCCAGCGCAACGAGGGAAGAGACCCAGTACTTC.

This rearrangement joins TRBV29-1 to TRBJ1-1; weak D call: TRBD1 (5 bases). Germline loops: CDR1 SQVTM, CDR2 ANQGSEA. With 4 bases removed from V and 1 base from J, the gap between germline ends came to 13 bases. This CDR3 region has 14 residues. As DNA, the CDR3 is TGCAGCGTTGTTACCGGACAAGCGAACACTGAAGCTTTCTTT. As protein: CSVVTGQANTEAFF.

This chain joins TRBV2 and TRBJ1-5; 7 nucleotides match TRBD1. V lost 10 bases and J lost 2; bases outside the gene matches: 5. CDR1 and CDR2 (germline): SNHLY, FYNNEI. The CDR3 has 13 amino acids. For the CDR3, the DNA is TGTGCCACCGCGGGGACAGGCAATCAGCCCCAGCATTTT. This gives the protein CATAGTGNQPQHF.

This chain joins TRBV18 and TRBJ2-1; D might be TRBD1 (6 bases). V lost 4 bases to trimming and J lost 10 bases, with 17 bases between them. The CDR3 runs 14 residues. Germline V gene sequence: CDR1 KGHSH, CDR2 LQKENI. CDR3: CASSQDLAGEEQFF. The CDR3 DNA is TGTGCCAGCTCACAGGACCTAGCAGGGGAGGAGCAGTTCTTC.

This chain links TRBV6-2 or TRBV6-3 with TRBJ2-1; no reliable D call. Trimming shortened V by 3 bases and J by 10 bases, and 13 bases separated the two germline ends. The germline CDR1 and CDR2 sequences are MNHEY and SVGEGT. This CDR3 has 13 residues. CDR3 nucleotides: TGTGCCAGCAGTTATGGGGAAGTTGGAGAGCAGTTCTTC. Amino acids: CASSYGEVGEQFF.

V and J are TRBV3-1 and TRBJ1-5, with D unclear. The CDR3 is 16 amino acids. CDR1 is LGHDT and CDR2 is YNNKEL in the germline V gene (reference sequence). Trimming cost V 0 bases and J 2 bases, with 11 bases left between them. CDR3 protein: CASSQDSSSGNQPQHF. The CDR3 DNA reads as TGTGCCAGCAGCCAAGATAGCTCGTCTGGCAATCAGCCCCAGCATTTT. The whole variable domain, filled in from reference TRBV3-1 and TRBJ1-5, reads DTAVSQTPKYLVTQMGNDKSIKCEQNLGHDTMYWYKQDSKKFLKIMFSYNNKELIINETVPNRFSPKSPDKAHLNLHINSLELGDSAVYFCASSQDSSSGNQPQHFGDGTRLSIL.

CDR3: CSARDLSAGGPTYDNEQFF. CDR3 bases: TGCAGTGCTAGAGATCTTTCGGCGGGGGGGCCAACATATGACAATGAGCAGTTCTTC. The J gene is TRBJ2-1, the V gene TRBV20-1; 9 bases are shared with TRBD2. The CDR3 extends over 19 amino acids. V lost 0 bases to trimming and J lost 5 bases; unmatched junction nucleotides: 17. Per germline, CDR1 DFQATT and CDR2 SNEGSKA (reference sequence).

The chain carries TRBV27 and TRBJ1-6; D is unresolved. The germline CDR1 and CDR2 sequences are MNHEY and SMNVEV (reference sequence). This CDR3 region has 16 residues. V was cut by 4 bases and J by 0 bases, with 10 bases left in between. The CDR3, as DNA: TGTGCCAGCAGTTCACGGGTGAGCTCCTATAATTCACCCCTCCACTTT. This sequence encodes CASSSRVSSYNSPLHF.

This clonotype was counted a single time. This rearrangement joins TRBV3-1 to TRBJ2-5, with 9 positions matching TRBD2. This CDR3 has 16 amino acids. V lost 1 base to trimming and J lost 2 bases; unmatched junction nucleotides: 5. CDR1 is LGHDT and CDR2 is YNNKEL in the germline V gene (reference sequence). CDR3 residues: CASSQVAGASQETQYF. The CDR3 nucleotides are TGTGCCAGCAGCCAAGTAGCGGGGGCCAGTCAAGAGACCCAGTACTTC.

This clonotype was picked up one time. The chain carries TRBV29-1 and TRBJ1-2; 8 nucleotides match TRBD1. This CDR3 spans 13 amino acids. The trim removed 4 bases at V and 8 bases at J, leaving 9 bases unmatched. Germline V gives CDR1 SQVTM, CDR2 ANQGSEA. This CDR3 reads CSVVSDRGIGYTF. The CDR3 bases are TGCAGCGTTGTTTCCGACAGGGGCATAGGCTACACCTTC.

The gene calls are TRBV3-1 and TRBJ2-2; D is perhaps TRBD1 (6 bases). Trimming left V 3 bases short and J 3 bases short, with 14 bases between. This CDR3 has 16 residues. Germline V gene lookup returns CDR1 LGHDT and CDR2 YNNKEL (reference sequence). The CDR3 sequence is CASSHTTGWDTGELFF. CDR3 nucleotide sequence: TGTGCCAGCAGCCACACTACAGGGTGGGACACCGGGGAGCTGTTTTTT.

The V call is TRBV30, the J call TRBJ2-5, with D tentatively TRBD2 (6 bases). V lost 2 bases to trimming and J lost 4 bases, with 11 bases between them. CDR1 is GTSNPN and CDR2 is SVGIG in the germline V gene (reference sequence). The CDR3 covers 13 residues. The CDR3 loop is CAWSISGAETQYF. The CDR3 nucleotides read TGTGCCTGGAGTATTAGCGGCGCAGAGACCCAGTACTTC.

The J gene is TRBJ2-2, the V gene TRBV4-2, with D possibly matching TRBD2 (5 bases). The CDR3 is 14 residues long. The ends were cut back, 1 base at V and 3 bases at J, with 6 bases in the middle. Germline V CDR1 and CDR2: LGHNA, YNFKEQ. CDR3 loop: CASSQAGYTGELFF. As DNA, the CDR3 is TGTGCCAGCAGCCAAGCGGGGTACACCGGGGAGCTGTTTTTT.

The J gene is TRBJ2-3, the V gene TRBV24-1, with 8 bases matching TRBD2. This CDR3 spans 16 amino acids. J was trimmed by 5 bases and V by 1 base; bases with no gene match: 7. CDR1 and CDR2 from the germline V gene are KGHDR and SFDVKD. The CDR3 nucleotides are TGTGCCACCAGTGATTTCGAACGGGGGGGCAGAGATACGCAGTATTTT. It specifies CATSDFERGGRDTQYF.

The J gene is TRBJ2-3, the V gene TRBV11-2, with TRBD2 identical over 11 bases. After removal of 5 bases from V and 3 bases from J, the junction contained 7 bases not matched to a gene. The CDR3 totals 16 residues. Germline V gene lookup returns CDR1 SGHAT and CDR2 FQNNGV. DNA for the CDR3: TGTGCCAGCAGCCTTAGCGGGGGGGCCCGGACAGATACGCAGTATTTT. Its protein product is CASSLSGGARTDTQYF.

The chain couples TRBV7-9 to TRBJ1-1; no reliable D call. V was trimmed by 5 bases and J by 3 bases, leaving 10 bases between them. Germline CDR1 reads SEHNR; CDR2 reads FQNEAQ (reference sequence). CDR3 length equals 13 residues. CDR3 nucleotides: TGTGCCAGCAGCCTGAACGGGGACACTGAAGCTTTCTTT. Translation: CASSLNGDTEAFF. Full variable domain (missing parts from reference TRBV7-9 and TRBJ1-1): DTGVSQNPRHKITKRGQNVTFRCDPISEHNRLYWYRQTLGQGPEFLTYFQNEAQLEKSRLLSDRFSAERPKGSFSTLEIQRTEQGDSAMYLCASSLNGDTEAFFGQGTRLTVV.

This clonotype was seen a few times. The chain carries TRBV4-1 and TRBJ1-5, with TRBD1 as a possible D gene (5 bases). The V gene's germline CDR1 is MGHRA and CDR2 YSYEKL. The V gene lost 0 bases and the J gene lost 8 bases, with 8 bases spanning the gap. The CDR3 runs 13 residues. The CDR3 is CASSQEPGKPQHF. The CDR3 DNA reads TGCGCCAGCAGCCAAGAGCCAGGGAAGCCCCAGCATTTT.

The gene calls are TRBV5-1 and TRBJ2-3; TRBD2 matches 11 bases. This CDR3 spans 15 amino acids. With 4 bases clipped from V and 4 bases from J, the junction kept 5 bases outside the gene matches. From germline, CDR1 is SGHRS and CDR2 YFSETQ. The CDR3 DNA follows: TGCGCCAGCAGCGCCTATAGCGGGGGGGCAGATACGCAGTATTTT. Its protein product is CASSAYSGGADTQYF.

This clonotype is a singleton in its sample. This chain uses TRBV20-1 with TRBJ1-1, with TRBD1 matching over 7 bases. V was clipped by 6 bases and J by 4 bases; unmatched bases: 14. CDR1 and CDR2 (germline): DFQATT, SNEGSKA (reference sequence). This CDR3 region has 15 residues. Here the CDR3 reads CSALSYRGISTEAFF. CDR3 nucleotides: TGCAGTGCCCTATCCTACAGGGGTATAAGCACTGAAGCTTTCTTT.

The chain has TRBV6-1 and TRBJ2-1, with D possibly being TRBD1 (6 bases). The CDR3 extends over 14 amino acids. Per germline, CDR1 MNHNS and CDR2 SASEGT. Trimming took 2 bases from V and 7 from J, leaving 12 bases between them. CDR3: CASSENRVGNEQFF. CDR3 sequence (DNA): TGTGCCAGCAGTGAAAACAGGGTAGGGAATGAGCAGTTCTTC.

The V and J genes are TRBV7-3 and TRBJ2-2, with no clear D. The length of the CDR3 is 14 residues. Trimming took off 4 bases at V and 0 bases at J, with 6 bases between the two ends. The germline gives CDR1 SGHTA, CDR2 FQGTGA. For the CDR3, the DNA is TGTGCCAGCAGCTCATCCGCGAACACCGGGGAGCTGTTTTTT. Translating gives CASSSSANTGELFF.